These 26 T cell receptor beta chains share one sample of origin, sequenced in a study of cytomegalovirus exposure and HLA in healthy donors (dated by TCRdb to 2016 to 2017). The library relied on the immunoSEQ multiplex PCR assay. For the multiplex PCR, a mixture combining 60 forward primers for TCR Vbeta segments and 13 reverse primers for TCR Jbeta segments was used. Imported from immuneACCESS, the table was reduced by TCRdb to in-frame sequences with V and J called. These copies leave out some clones; in studies compared against another copy, an unresolved V gene accounts for under half, and the cause of the remainder is not known. The sample data list tens of thousands of clones, and approximately 84% of these were observed just once. In total, the top ten clones hold about 3% of the sample. The sequenced sample was PBMCs. All receptors derive from a man aged 45 to 65 in good health and CMV-seronegative.

The V and J genes are TRBV6-1 and TRBJ1-5; 9 bases are a match to TRBD1. This CDR3 has 15 amino acids. After removal of 7 bases from V and 0 bases from J, the junction contained 4 bases not matched to a gene. Germline lookup yields CDR1 MNHNS and CDR2 SASEGT. The CDR3 is CASTWTGDSNQPQHF. The CDR3 coding sequence is TGTGCCAGCACCTGGACAGGGGATAGCAATCAGCCCCAGCATTTT.

This chain links TRBV28 with TRBJ1-2; D gene unclear. The CDR3 has 15 residues. Trimming stripped 5 bases from V and 0 bases from J, with 13 bases between. Germline CDR1 is MDHEN and CDR2 is SYDVKM. The CDR3, as DNA: TGTGCCAGCAGTGATCGGGAGACACCTAACTATGGCTACACCTTC. It translates to CASSDRETPNYGYTF.

The rearrangement joins TRBV4-1 to TRBJ2-2; 7 bases line up with TRBD2. Germline V gene lookup returns CDR1 MGHRA and CDR2 YSYEKL. Losses at the gene ends were 1 base for V and 4 bases for J; bases not matched to a gene: 6. CDR3 length: 16 residues. The CDR3 DNA sequence: TGCGCCAGCAGCCAAGCTGGCGGGGGTCCCACCGGGGAGCTGTTTTTT. It yields the protein CASSQAGGGPTGELFF.

The chain couples TRBV7-9 to TRBJ1-5, with TRBD1 matching 7 bases. The CDR3 extends over 16 amino acids. CDR1 SEHNR and CDR2 FQNEAQ come from the germline V gene (reference sequence). Losses at the gene ends were 6 bases for V and 2 bases for J; bases not matched to a gene: 10. The CDR3, as DNA: TGTGCCAGCAGTACCACAGGGGCCACCGGCAATCAGCCCCAGCATTTT. Translation gives CASSTTGATGNQPQHF.

The V call is TRBV28, the J call TRBJ1-5; 8 nucleotides match TRBD1. The V and J ends lost 5 bases and 3 bases, in that order; junction bases with no gene match: 9. This CDR3 is built from 16 residues. CDR1 MDHEN and CDR2 SYDVKM come from the germline V gene. The CDR3 is CASSRGTGGDNQPQHF. In DNA form, the CDR3 reads TGTGCCAGCAGTCGAGGGACAGGTGGGGACAATCAGCCCCAGCATTTT. The entire variable domain, with the rest obtained from reference TRBV28 and TRBJ1-5, is as follows: DVKVTQSSRYLVKRTGEKVFLECVQDMDHENMFWYRQDPGLGLRLIYFSYDVKMKEKGDIPEGYSVSREKKERFSLILESASTNQTSMYLCASSRGTGGDNQPQHFGDGTRLSIL.

This clone was counted a few times. The chain is built from TRBV7-2 and TRBJ2-5, with 11 bases aligning to TRBD2. CDR1 and CDR2 from the germline V gene are SGHTA and FQGNSA. The CDR3 length is 19 residues. J lost 1 base, V lost 3 bases, and 13 bases had no gene match. The CDR3 protein is CASSFPPLAGGRPQETQYF. The CDR3 nucleotides read TGTGCCAGCAGCTTCCCCCCCCTAGCGGGGGGCCGTCCCCAAGAGACCCAGTACTTC.

The gene calls are TRBV7-8 and TRBJ2-3; the D is unclear. V was clipped by 3 bases and J by 6 bases, with 13 bases between them. CDR1 is SGHVS and CDR2 is FQNEAQ in the germline V gene. The CDR3 is 14 residues long. The CDR3 DNA sequence: TGTGCCAGCAGCTTTGGTTGGAGTGGCGATACGCAGTATTTT. Encoded protein: CASSFGWSGDTQYF.

The genes are TRBV2 and TRBJ1-2; the match to TRBD1 covers 8 bases. This CDR3 is 13 amino acids long. The V gene's germline CDR1 is SNHLY and CDR2 FYNNEI. J lost 7 bases, V lost 7 bases, and 8 bases had no gene match. CDR3 amino acids: CASKETGASGYTF. The CDR3 DNA reads TGTGCCAGCAAAGAGACAGGGGCTTCTGGCTACACCTTC. The entire variable domain, with the rest obtained from reference TRBV2 and TRBJ1-2, is as follows: EPEVTQTPSHQVTQMGQEVILRCVPISNHLYFYWYRQILGQKVEFLVSFYNNEISEKSEIFDDQFSVERPDGSNFTLKIRSTKLEDSAMYFCASKETGASGYTFGSGTRLTVV.

V gene TRBV20-1 combines with J gene TRBJ1-2; the D is unclear. The CDR3 extends over 11 amino acids. CDR1 and CDR2 (germline): DFQATT, SNEGSKA (reference sequence). V lost 5 bases and J 8 bases, leaving 12 bases between the germline ends. The CDR3 here is CSASPLRGYTF. In DNA, the CDR3 is TGCAGTGCTTCCCCGTTACGGGGCTACACCTTC.

The rearrangement links TRBV5-6 to TRBJ2-3, with a tentative D call TRBD2 (6 bases). V was trimmed by 1 base and J by 2 bases, leaving 8 bases between them. The length of the CDR3 is 14 residues. Germline V gene lookup returns CDR1 SGHDT and CDR2 YYEEEE. The CDR3 DNA is TGTGCCAGCAGCTTGATAGCGGCCACAGATACGCAGTATTTT. Its translation is CASSLIAATDTQYF.

The rearrangement links TRBV27 to TRBJ2-1; 7 nucleotides agree with TRBD1. From germline, CDR1 is MNHEY and CDR2 SMNVEV (reference sequence). The CDR3 length is 15 residues. V shed 6 bases and J 7 bases; nucleotides not matched to a gene: 12. CDR3 region: CASRTRGTVGNEQFF. CDR3 DNA sequence: TGTGCCAGCAGGACCCGAGGGACAGTGGGTAATGAGCAGTTCTTC.

J is TRBJ1-2 and V is TRBV18; unclear D gene. Germline CDR1 is KGHSH and CDR2 is LQKENI. The CDR3 has 15 amino acids. V was clipped by 2 bases and J by 0 bases, with 10 bases between them. This CDR3 is CASSPLAETNYGYTF. The DNA for the CDR3 is TGTGCCAGCTCACCATTGGCAGAAACTAACTATGGCTACACCTTC.

This chain joins TRBV2 and TRBJ2-2; 9 positions agree with TRBD1. Looked up from germline, CDR1 is SNHLY and CDR2 is FYNNEI. The V and J ends lost 6 bases and 4 bases, in that order; junction bases with no gene match: 3. This CDR3 region has 14 residues. The CDR3 coding sequence is TGTGCCAGCAGCGACAGGGGGACCACCGGGGAGCTGTTTTTT. It encodes CASSDRGTTGELFF. The whole variable domain, filled in from reference TRBV2 and TRBJ2-2, reads EPEVTQTPSHQVTQMGQEVILRCVPISNHLYFYWYRQILGQKVEFLVSFYNNEISEKSEIFDDQFSVERPDGSNFTLKIRSTKLEDSAMYFCASSDRGTTGELFFGEGSRLTVL.

V usage is TRBV5-6 and J usage is TRBJ2-5; 11 nucleotides line up with TRBD2. The CDR3 has 17 amino acids. The germline gives CDR1 SGHDT, CDR2 YYEEEE. The V and J ends lost 2 bases and 7 bases, in that order; junction bases with no gene match: 13. The CDR3 here is CASSFFLAGGSVATQYF. The CDR3 DNA is TGTGCCAGCAGCTTTTTCCTAGCGGGGGGAAGCGTGGCGACCCAGTACTTC.

The rearrangement joins TRBV7-3 to TRBJ2-1; 9 bases agree with TRBD1. Germline V gene sequence: CDR1 SGHTA, CDR2 FQGTGA. V gave up 5 bases and J gave up 7 bases; unmatched junction bases: 12. The CDR3 has 16 residues. Written as DNA, the CDR3 is TGTGCCAGCAGCCCCGACAGGGGGTCTTTATTGAATGAGCAGTTCTTC. It is translated as CASSPDRGSLLNEQFF.

A single count supports this clone. The genes are TRBV5-4 and TRBJ2-3, with TRBD2 as a possible D gene (6 bases). CDR1 and CDR2 from the germline V gene are SGHNT and YYREEE (reference sequence). V lost 4 bases, J lost 6 bases, and 15 bases lay in between. CDR3 size: 14 residues. The CDR3 sequence is CASSSRDLRDTQYF. CDR3 DNA: TGTGCCAGCAGCAGCCGGGACTTGAGGGATACGCAGTATTTT.

The chain recombines TRBV2 with TRBJ2-7; 7 bases are a match to TRBD1. The V and J ends lost 5 bases and 6 bases, in that order; junction bases with no gene match: 10. Per germline, CDR1 SNHLY and CDR2 FYNNEI. This CDR3 region has 14 residues. Written as DNA, the CDR3 is TGTGCCAGCAGTTCTTCCCCAAGGGGGCTCGAGCAGTACTTC. Translated, it gives CASSSSPRGLEQYF.

This clone appeared once. The CDR3 nucleotides are TGTGCCAGCAGCATAAGACAGGGGGTAGAGACCCAGTACTTC. Protein: CASSIRQGVETQYF. V is TRBV5-6 and J is TRBJ2-5; 9 bases are shared with TRBD1. From germline, CDR1 is SGHDT and CDR2 YYEEEE. The V segment lost 4 bases and the J segment 4 bases; nucleotides outside the gene matches: 5. The CDR3 spans 14 residues.

In this sample, this clone turned up a few times. The CDR3 loop is CASSLGQGYNEQFF. The CDR3 DNA is TGTGCCAGCAGCTTGGGTCAGGGCTACAATGAGCAGTTCTTC. The gene calls are TRBV5-4 and TRBJ2-1, with D perhaps matching TRBD1 (5 bases). The CDR3 runs to 14 residues. Germline V gives CDR1 SGHNT, CDR2 YYREEE (reference sequence). The V end lost 0 bases, the J end lost 3 bases, and 7 bases lay between the germline ends.

The chain carries TRBV5-4 and TRBJ2-2, with D maybe TRBD2 (7 bases). Germline V gene sequence: CDR1 SGHNT, CDR2 YYREEE (reference sequence). CDR3 length equals 17 residues. V was trimmed by 2 bases and J by 4 bases, leaving 18 bases between them. The CDR3 is CASSLRIGGAGTGELFF. The CDR3 nucleotides read TGTGCCAGCAGCTTAAGAATAGGGGGGGCTGGCACCGGGGAGCTGTTTTTT.

This clone appeared a single time. The CDR3 spells CAWSDRVGAGELFF. CDR3 coding DNA: TGTGCCTGGAGCGACAGGGTCGGCGCCGGGGAGCTGTTTTTT. V is TRBV30 and J is TRBJ2-2; the match to TRBD1 covers 7 bases. The CDR3 is 14 residues long. The trim removed 3 bases at V and 6 bases at J, leaving 7 bases unmatched. Germline CDR1 is GTSNPN and CDR2 is SVGIG (reference sequence).

The sample holds a few counts of this clone. CDR3 in amino acids: CASSPPGQGKNSPLHF. In DNA form, the CDR3 reads TGTGCCAGCAGCCCGCCGGGACAGGGGAAGAACTCACCCCTCCACTTT. This sequence joins TRBV7-9 and TRBJ1-6, with TRBD1 identical over 10 bases. This CDR3 contains 16 residues. Germline V gives CDR1 SEHNR, CDR2 FQNEAQ (reference sequence). V lost 5 bases to trimming and J lost 10 bases; unmatched junction nucleotides: 11. Filled out from reference TRBV7-9 and TRBJ1-6, the complete variable domain reads DTGVSQNPRHKITKRGQNVTFRCDPISEHNRLYWYRQTLGQGPEFLTYFQNEAQLEKSRLLSDRFSAERPKGSFSTLEIQRTEQGDSAMYLCASSPPGQGKNSPLHFGNGTRLTVT.

The CDR3 reads CASSSIRTGDSYEQYF. The CDR3 bases are TGTGCCAGCAGCTCCATCCGGACAGGGGATTCCTACGAGCAGTACTTC. This rearrangement joins TRBV7-9 to TRBJ2-7; 9 bases align to TRBD1. Germline CDR1 reads SEHNR; CDR2 reads FQNEAQ (reference sequence). V shed 4 bases and J 1 base; nucleotides not matched to a gene: 8. The length of the CDR3 is 16 residues.

This clone came up once. The chain carries TRBV27 and TRBJ1-2; tentative D call: TRBD1 (5 bases). The germline gives CDR1 MNHEY, CDR2 SMNVEV (reference sequence). With 6 bases removed from V and 3 bases from J, the gap between germline ends came to 11 bases. The CDR3 spans 13 residues. CDR3 in DNA: TGTGCCAGCAGGGGGCTGTCCGACTATGGCTACACCTTC. Translated: CASRGLSDYGYTF.

J is TRBJ1-6 and V is TRBV5-4; D might be TRBD1 (5 bases). V was trimmed by 3 bases and J by 6 bases, leaving 10 bases between them. Germline V gene lookup returns CDR1 SGHNT and CDR2 YYREEE (reference sequence). The CDR3 loop spans 14 amino acids. DNA for the CDR3: TGTGCCAGCAGCTCCGGGACTGCTAATTCACCCCTCCACTTT. It encodes CASSSGTANSPLHF.

This clone was observed once. J is TRBJ2-7 and V is TRBV7-9; TRBD1 is a possible D gene (7 bases). V shed 3 bases and J shed 4 bases, with 10 bases lying between them. Germline CDR1 and CDR2: SEHNR and FQNEAQ (reference sequence). The CDR3 spans 13 residues. CDR3 loop: CASSFQGGYEQYF. CDR3 DNA sequence: TGTGCCAGCAGCTTCCAGGGGGGATACGAGCAGTACTTC.